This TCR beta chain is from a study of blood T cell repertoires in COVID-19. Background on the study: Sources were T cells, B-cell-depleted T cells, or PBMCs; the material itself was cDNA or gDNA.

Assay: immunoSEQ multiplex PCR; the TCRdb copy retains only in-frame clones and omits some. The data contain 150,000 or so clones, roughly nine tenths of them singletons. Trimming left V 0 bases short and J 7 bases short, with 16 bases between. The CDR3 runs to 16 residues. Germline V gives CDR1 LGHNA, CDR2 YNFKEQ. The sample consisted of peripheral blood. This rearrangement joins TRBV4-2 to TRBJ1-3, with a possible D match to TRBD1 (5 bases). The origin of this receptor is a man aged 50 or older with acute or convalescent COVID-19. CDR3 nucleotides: TGTGCCAGCAGCCAAGAAGGAACAGGCTCCGACAACACCATATATTTT. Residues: CASSQEGTGSDNTIYF.